This paragraph reports one T cell receptor (beta chain). Patients at the Seattle site were enrolled during active infection and followed longitudinally. In the original processing: Estimation of nucleated cell counts was performed using reference gene primer amplification. Libraries were prepared by immunoSEQ multiplex PCR; TCRdb keeps only in-frame clonotypes and omits some of them. V and J calls and clone size are copied from that table; D and trimming were computed from the DNA. This table holds about 170,000 clones, 70% to 90% found once. This sample stems from a study of blood T cell repertoires in COVID-19. Study-wide context: Samples taken during acute and convalescent COVID-19 were collected in the United States, Italy and Spain. From T cells, B-cell-depleted T cells, or PBMCs came the material, which was cDNA or gDNA.

Germline-derived CDR1 and CDR2 are SGHTA and FQGTGA. Germline trimming cut 5 bases from V and 4 bases from J; bases unmatched to any gene: 2. The CDR3 covers 15 residues. Sequencing was carried out using peripheral blood. The rearrangement uses TRBV7-3 and TRBJ2-3; 14 nucleotides agree with TRBD2. This receptor was identified in a woman aged 80 or over with COVID-19, enrolled during active disease. CDR3 coding DNA: TGTGCCAGCAGCATGACTAGCGGGGGGGCAGATACGCAGTATTTT. Its translation: CASSMTSGGADTQYF.